The rows below give T cell receptor beta chains drawn from one sample of a study of cytomegalovirus exposure and HLA in healthy donors. Method: immunoSEQ multiplex PCR; TCRdb's copy keeps in-frame clones and lacks some. This sample's clone table lists roughly 72,000 clones. Sequencing was carried out using PBMCs. Source of these receptors: a man aged 18 to 29 in good health and CMV-seropositive. The CDR3 runs from the conserved cysteine through the conserved F or W. D genes are given only for firm matches. Clone size is given for some rows only: seen once, a few or many times, or a class if the clone is expanded.

d_call: .
j_call: TRBJ1-1
v_call: TRBV7-8
clone_size: .
cdr3_length: 14
cdr3_aa: CASSLVRGNTEAFF
cdr3_nt: TGTGCCAGCAGCTTGGTCAGGGGGAACACTGAAGCTTTCTTT

d_call: TRBD2
j_call: TRBJ2-2
v_call: TRBV4-1
clone_size: .
cdr3_length: 18
cdr3_aa: CASSQDSGGGLYTGELFF
cdr3_nt: TGCGCCAGCAGCCAAGATAGCGGGGGGGGGCTTTACACCGGGGAGCTGTTTTTT

d_call: .
j_call: TRBJ1-2
v_call: TRBV19
clone_size: .
cdr3_length: 14
cdr3_aa: CASSIRAGVYGYTF
cdr3_nt: TGTGCCAGTAGTATAAGAGCAGGGGTCTATGGCTACACCTTC

d_call: TRBD2
j_call: TRBJ2-5
v_call: TRBV4-2
clone_size: .
cdr3_length: 14
cdr3_aa: CASSRGLAGETQYF
cdr3_nt: TGTGCCAGCAGCCGGGGACTAGCCGGGGAGACCCAGTACTTC

d_call: .
j_call: TRBJ1-1
v_call: TRBV6-5
clone_size: .
cdr3_length: 14
cdr3_aa: CASSRGSRNTEAFF
cdr3_nt: TGTGCCAGCAGTCGCGGGAGCAGGAACACTGAAGCTTTCTTT

d_call: .
j_call: TRBJ1-4
v_call: TRBV5-1
clone_size: .
cdr3_length: 14
cdr3_aa: CASSLVYANEKLFF
cdr3_nt: TGCGCCAGCAGCTTGGTCTACGCTAATGAAAAACTGTTTTTT

d_call: .
j_call: TRBJ1-2
v_call: TRBV4-1
clone_size: .
cdr3_length: 13
cdr3_aa: CASSHSLNYGYTF
cdr3_nt: TGCGCCAGCAGTCACAGCTTAAACTATGGCTACACCTTC

d_call: .
j_call: TRBJ1-4
v_call: TRBV4-1
clone_size: .
cdr3_length: 14
cdr3_aa: CASSRDVQAEKLFF
cdr3_nt: TGCGCCAGCAGCCGAGACGTGCAGGCCGAAAAACTGTTTTTT

d_call: .
j_call: TRBJ2-7
v_call: TRBV14
clone_size: .
cdr3_length: 11
cdr3_aa: CASSIMGEQYF
cdr3_nt: TGTGCCAGCAGCATTATGGGCGAGCAGTACTTC

d_call: .
j_call: TRBJ1-1
v_call: TRBV6-4
clone_size: .
cdr3_length: 13
cdr3_aa: CASSPTGWTEAFF
cdr3_nt: TGTGCCAGCAGTCCAACAGGGTGGACTGAAGCTTTCTTT

d_call: .
j_call: TRBJ2-7
v_call: TRBV6-1
clone_size: .
cdr3_length: 11
cdr3_aa: CASRLSYEQYF
cdr3_nt: TGTGCCAGTCGACTGTCCTACGAGCAGTACTTC

d_call: .
j_call: TRBJ1-1
v_call: TRBV6-1
clone_size: .
cdr3_length: 13
cdr3_aa: CAGTRPPGTEAFF
cdr3_nt: TGTGCCGGCACAAGACCCCCAGGGACTGAAGCTTTCTTT

d_call: .
j_call: TRBJ2-1
v_call: TRBV5-1
clone_size: .
cdr3_length: 14
cdr3_aa: CASSLRAGLNEQFF
cdr3_nt: TGCGCCAGCAGCTTACGGGCGGGGTTGAATGAGCAGTTCTTC

d_call: TRBD1
j_call: TRBJ1-5
v_call: TRBV7-9
clone_size: .
cdr3_length: 16
cdr3_aa: CASSLAGGQGGQPQHF
cdr3_nt: TGTGCCAGCAGCTTAGCGGGGGGACAGGGAGGACAGCCCCAGCATTTT

d_call: .
j_call: TRBJ2-3
v_call: TRBV18
clone_size: .
cdr3_length: 15
cdr3_aa: CASSQSSGSTDTQYF
cdr3_nt: TGTGCCAGCTCACAATCCTCGGGTAGCACAGATACGCAGTATTTT

d_call: .
j_call: TRBJ1-2
v_call: TRBV5-1
clone_size: .
cdr3_length: 15
cdr3_aa: CASGTKGEGNYGYTF
cdr3_nt: TGCGCCAGCGGAACCAAGGGGGAGGGGAACTATGGCTACACCTTC

d_call: TRBD1
j_call: TRBJ1-2
v_call: TRBV7-9
clone_size: .
cdr3_length: 13
cdr3_aa: CASSPGQANGYTF
cdr3_nt: TGTGCCAGCAGCCCTGGACAGGCTAATGGCTACACCTTC

d_call: .
j_call: TRBJ2-7
v_call: TRBV5-6
clone_size: .
cdr3_length: 15
cdr3_aa: CASSLVQGSSYEQYF
cdr3_nt: TGTGCCAGCAGCTTGGTCCAGGGATCCTCCTACGAGCAGTACTTC

d_call: TRBD2
j_call: TRBJ2-1
v_call: TRBV29-1
clone_size: .
cdr3_length: 15
cdr3_aa: CSVEGGGNRYNEQFF
cdr3_nt: TGCAGCGTTGAAGGGGGGGGGAACCGCTACAATGAGCAGTTCTTC

d_call: TRBD1
j_call: TRBJ2-5
v_call: TRBV19
clone_size: .
cdr3_length: 13
cdr3_aa: CASSPDREETQYF
cdr3_nt: TGTGCCAGTAGTCCGGACAGGGAAGAGACCCAGTACTTC

d_call: .
j_call: TRBJ2-7
v_call: TRBV7-9
clone_size: .
cdr3_length: 13
cdr3_aa: CASSLGTLVEQYF
cdr3_nt: TGTGCCAGCAGCTTGGGGACTTTGGTCGAGCAGTACTTC

d_call: TRBD1
j_call: TRBJ2-5
v_call: TRBV2
clone_size: medium-sized
cdr3_length: 16
cdr3_aa: CASIGQASWREETQYF
cdr3_nt: TGTGCCAGCATAGGACAGGCTTCATGGAGAGAAGAGACCCAGTACTTC

d_call: TRBD2
j_call: TRBJ2-3
v_call: TRBV14
clone_size: .
cdr3_length: 16
cdr3_aa: CASSQVTSRDTDTQYF
cdr3_nt: TGTGCCAGCAGCCAAGTGACTAGCCGTGACACAGATACGCAGTATTTT

d_call: TRBD2
j_call: TRBJ2-1
v_call: TRBV11-2
clone_size: .
cdr3_length: 15
cdr3_aa: CASSLGGSSYNEQFF
cdr3_nt: TGTGCCAGCAGCTTAGGCGGGAGCTCCTACAATGAGCAGTTCTTC

d_call: TRBD2
j_call: TRBJ2-1
v_call: TRBV7-9
clone_size: .
cdr3_length: 15
cdr3_aa: CASSLGDYSYNEQFF
cdr3_nt: TGTGCCAGCAGCTTAGGGGACTACTCCTACAATGAGCAGTTCTTC

d_call: TRBD1
j_call: TRBJ1-5
v_call: TRBV7-9
clone_size: .
cdr3_length: 14
cdr3_aa: CASSLGAGGKPQHF
cdr3_nt: TGTGCCAGCAGCTTAGGGGCAGGGGGCAAGCCCCAGCATTTT

d_call: TRBD1
j_call: TRBJ2-5
v_call: TRBV5-6
clone_size: .
cdr3_length: 11
cdr3_aa: CASSSGGTQYF
cdr3_nt: TGTGCCAGCAGCTCAGGGGGTACCCAGTACTTC

d_call: TRBD1
j_call: TRBJ1-2
v_call: TRBV7-2
clone_size: .
cdr3_length: 16
cdr3_aa: CASSLALAGGIHGYTF
cdr3_nt: TGTGCCAGCAGCTTAGCTTTGGCAGGGGGTATTCATGGCTACACCTTC

d_call: .
j_call: TRBJ1-2
v_call: TRBV18
clone_size: .
cdr3_length: 16
cdr3_aa: CASSPPSAGRLGGYTF
cdr3_nt: TGTGCCAGCTCACCACCATCAGCAGGGAGGTTAGGGGGCTACACCTTC

d_call: .
j_call: TRBJ1-6
v_call: TRBV6-1
clone_size: .
cdr3_length: 14
cdr3_aa: CASNSEQGGPPLHF
cdr3_nt: TGTGCCAGCAATTCCGAACAGGGTGGTCCACCCCTCCACTTT

d_call: TRBD2
j_call: TRBJ2-1
v_call: TRBV6-4
clone_size: .
cdr3_length: 15
cdr3_aa: CASTPLAGGYNEQFF
cdr3_nt: TGTGCCAGCACCCCACTAGCGGGGGGTTACAATGAGCAGTTCTTC

d_call: TRBD1
j_call: TRBJ1-2
v_call: TRBV2
clone_size: .
cdr3_length: 13
cdr3_aa: CASGTDKSYGCTF
cdr3_nt: TGTGCCAGCGGGACAGACAAATCCTATGGCTGCACCTTC

d_call: TRBD1
j_call: TRBJ2-6
v_call: TRBV13
clone_size: .
cdr3_length: 19
cdr3_aa: CASSPNRGLISSGANVLTF
cdr3_nt: TGTGCCAGCAGCCCGAACAGGGGGCTTATTAGCTCTGGGGCCAACGTCCTGACTTTC

d_call: .
j_call: TRBJ2-3
v_call: TRBV13
clone_size: .
cdr3_length: 15
cdr3_aa: CASSLEGGGTDTQYF
cdr3_nt: TGTGCCAGCAGCTTAGAAGGCGGCGGCACAGATACGCAGTATTTT

d_call: .
j_call: TRBJ1-4
v_call: TRBV28
clone_size: .
cdr3_length: 13
cdr3_aa: CATYGLLGEKLFF
cdr3_nt: TGTGCCACCTATGGACTTTTAGGGGAAAAACTGTTTTTT

d_call: TRBD2
j_call: TRBJ2-7
v_call: TRBV9
clone_size: .
cdr3_length: 15
cdr3_aa: CASSVSLAGPYEQYF
cdr3_nt: TGTGCCAGCAGCGTAAGCCTAGCGGGTCCCTACGAGCAGTACTTC

d_call: TRBD2
j_call: TRBJ2-1
v_call: TRBV28
clone_size: .
cdr3_length: 15
cdr3_aa: CASSWAAGVEDEQFF
cdr3_nt: TGTGCCAGCAGTTGGGCGGCGGGAGTTGAAGATGAGCAGTTCTTC

d_call: .
j_call: TRBJ1-5
v_call: TRBV6-5
clone_size: .
cdr3_length: 13
cdr3_aa: CASRAYQGQPQHF
cdr3_nt: TGTGCCAGCAGGGCATATCAGGGACAGCCCCAGCATTTT

d_call: .
j_call: TRBJ1-2
v_call: TRBV7-9
clone_size: .
cdr3_length: 12
cdr3_aa: CASTQIQGGYTF
cdr3_nt: TGTGCCAGCACCCAAATCCAGGGAGGCTACACCTTC

d_call: .
j_call: TRBJ2-3
v_call: TRBV7-8
clone_size: .
cdr3_length: 16
cdr3_aa: CASSLAHFTSTDTQYF
cdr3_nt: TGTGCCAGCAGCTTAGCGCACTTTACTAGCACAGATACGCAGTATTTT

d_call: .
j_call: TRBJ1-1
v_call: TRBV6-1
clone_size: .
cdr3_length: 14
cdr3_aa: CASSEYRLNTEAFF
cdr3_nt: TGTGCCAGCAGTGAATACAGGCTGAACACTGAAGCTTTCTTT